Listed below are T cell receptor beta chains from one sample, sequenced in a study of T-cell reconstitution after alpha-beta-depleted transplantation in children. From the PCR reads, TCRdb called clonotypes with MiXCR, one entry per CDR3 protein. The data show about 240,000 distinct CDR3 sequences, with around 11% seen just once and about 2.4% held by the top ten. The source material was PBMCs from the stem cell graft donor, sampled from the stem cell graft. The receptors originated from a human donor who donated a stem cell graft to a child with acute lymphoblastic leukemia. CDR3s include the opening cysteine and the closing phenylalanine or tryptophan. Fields, in order: V gene, D gene, CDR3 protein. The D gene is left open where the match is weak.

v_gene: TRBV5-1; d_gene: TRBD1; CDR3aa: CASMPTGLQETQYF
v_gene: TRBV6-1; d_gene: NA; CDR3aa: CASISFSTRVSTDTQYF
v_gene: TRBV10-3; d_gene: NA; CDR3aa: CAATNYSNQPQHF
v_gene: TRBV4-3; d_gene: NA; CDR3aa: CASSRSSQRQETQYF
v_gene: TRBV28; d_gene: NA; CDR3aa: CASSLPRAAITYNEQFF
v_gene: TRBV4-3; d_gene: TRBD1; CDR3aa: CASSHLQGANYEQYF
v_gene: TRBV12-3/TRBV12-4; d_gene: NA; CDR3aa: CASSLEARGEQYF
v_gene: TRBV7-2; d_gene: NA; CDR3aa: CASSLARGTNSYNEQFF
v_gene: TRBV28; d_gene: NA; CDR3aa: CASSLQYEQYF
v_gene: TRBV20-1; d_gene: NA; CDR3aa: CSARPLEATDTQYF
v_gene: TRBV5-1; d_gene: TRBD1; CDR3aa: CASSWAGDRVGETQYF
v_gene: TRBV25-1; d_gene: NA; CDR3aa: CASSEWAGEETQYF
v_gene: TRBV5-1; d_gene: NA; CDR3aa: CASSLAITKHSGYTF
v_gene: TRBV29-1; d_gene: TRBD1; CDR3aa: CSVVTGTEELNTGELFF
v_gene: TRBV5-1; d_gene: NA; CDR3aa: CASSPDRPHEKLFF
v_gene: TRBV30; d_gene: NA; CDR3aa: CAWSRQLQETQYF
v_gene: TRBV19; d_gene: NA; CDR3aa: CASTRTAMNTEAFF
v_gene: TRBV6-2/TRBV6-3; d_gene: NA; CDR3aa: CASRKDIPNTGELFF
v_gene: TRBV20-1; d_gene: NA; CDR3aa: CSARVVRSSSYEQYF
v_gene: TRBV18; d_gene: TRBD1; CDR3aa: CASSPPGQSDTDTQYF
v_gene: TRBV7-2; d_gene: TRBD1; CDR3aa: CASSWRDRAYEQYF
v_gene: TRBV7-2; d_gene: NA; CDR3aa: CASSLAEGDRNTEAFF
v_gene: TRBV5-5; d_gene: TRBD2; CDR3aa: CASSLAGTSGFSADTQYF
v_gene: TRBV10-3; d_gene: NA; CDR3aa: CAIRGQGGRYNEQFF
v_gene: TRBV28; d_gene: NA; CDR3aa: CASRGSGNTGELFF
v_gene: TRBV3-1; d_gene: NA; CDR3aa: CASSQDLRVWGTGELFF
v_gene: TRBV12-3/TRBV12-4; d_gene: NA; CDR3aa: CASSLIIRDEQYF
v_gene: TRBV11-1; d_gene: TRBD2; CDR3aa: CASSLLAGGYSSYNEQFF
v_gene: TRBV5-1; d_gene: NA; CDR3aa: CASSLIHREIEQYF
v_gene: TRBV7-9; d_gene: TRBD1; CDR3aa: CASSLDTGGSYEQYF
v_gene: TRBV10-3; d_gene: NA; CDR3aa: CAISDLPGLNNPGYSPLHF
v_gene: TRBV20-1; d_gene: NA; CDR3aa: CSASVLNTEAFF
v_gene: TRBV12-3/TRBV12-4; d_gene: NA; CDR3aa: CASSGRPDRASYEQYF
v_gene: TRBV7-9; d_gene: TRBD1; CDR3aa: CASSRGTGSPGANVLTF
v_gene: TRBV7-2; d_gene: TRBD1; CDR3aa: CASSFYALGTGGEQYF
v_gene: TRBV6-2/TRBV6-3; d_gene: NA; CDR3aa: CASYVARGRTWTGELFF
v_gene: TRBV6-5; d_gene: NA; CDR3aa: CASSYMGGANTEAFF
v_gene: TRBV28; d_gene: TRBD2; CDR3aa: CASSLWASGGSGANVLTF
v_gene: TRBV11-2; d_gene: NA; CDR3aa: CASARDRYNEQFF
v_gene: TRBV28; d_gene: NA; CDR3aa: CASSLSGFNQFPLSTGELFF
v_gene: TRBV6-1; d_gene: NA; CDR3aa: CASIGGGIGQPQHF
v_gene: TRBV7-3; d_gene: NA; CDR3aa: CASSLTPTVNTEAFF
v_gene: TRBV19; d_gene: NA; CDR3aa: CASSKVGPNQPQHF
v_gene: TRBV4-1; d_gene: TRBD2; CDR3aa: CASSQGAPSGGLGEQFF
v_gene: TRBV15; d_gene: NA; CDR3aa: CATSLTSRGHLTDTQYF
v_gene: TRBV5-1; d_gene: NA; CDR3aa: CASSLKVTARELFF
v_gene: TRBV6-5; d_gene: NA; CDR3aa: CASSFEGGDQETQYF
v_gene: TRBV20-1; d_gene: TRBD2; CDR3aa: CSAPRTSQETQYF
v_gene: TRBV29-1; d_gene: NA; CDR3aa: CSGSSPWGLFDNEQFF
v_gene: TRBV4-2; d_gene: NA; CDR3aa: CASSRRTGDYGYTF
v_gene: TRBV20-1; d_gene: TRBD2; CDR3aa: CSARDSSLAGGINEQFF
v_gene: TRBV6-2/TRBV6-3; d_gene: NA; CDR3aa: CASSYIEGRAEAFF
v_gene: TRBV20-1; d_gene: NA; CDR3aa: CSAPSGTEAFF
v_gene: TRBV5-1; d_gene: NA; CDR3aa: CASSLEGEGHEQFF